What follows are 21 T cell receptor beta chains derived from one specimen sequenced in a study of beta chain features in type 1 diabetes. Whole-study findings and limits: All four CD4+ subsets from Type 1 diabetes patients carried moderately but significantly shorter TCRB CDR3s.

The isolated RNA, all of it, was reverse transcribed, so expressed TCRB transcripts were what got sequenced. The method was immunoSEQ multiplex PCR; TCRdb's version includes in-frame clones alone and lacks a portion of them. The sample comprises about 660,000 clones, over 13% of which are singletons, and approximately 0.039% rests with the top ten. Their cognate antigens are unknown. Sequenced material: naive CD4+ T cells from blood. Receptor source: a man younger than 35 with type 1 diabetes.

This CDR3 reads CASSFTGVSEAFF. The CDR3 DNA is TGTGCCAGCAGTTTCACAGGGGTTTCAGAAGCTTTCTTT. The chain carries TRBV28 and TRBJ1-1; 7 nucleotides agree with TRBD1. J gave up 8 bases and V 3 bases, and 6 bases lay outside the gene matches. The CDR3 loop spans 13 amino acids. Germline V gives CDR1 MDHEN, CDR2 SYDVKM.

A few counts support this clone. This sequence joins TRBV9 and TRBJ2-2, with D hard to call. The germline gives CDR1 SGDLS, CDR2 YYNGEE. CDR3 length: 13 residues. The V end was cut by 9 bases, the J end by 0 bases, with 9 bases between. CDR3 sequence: CATGNANTGELFF. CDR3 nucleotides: TGTGCCACCGGTAACGCGAACACCGGGGAGCTGTTTTTT.

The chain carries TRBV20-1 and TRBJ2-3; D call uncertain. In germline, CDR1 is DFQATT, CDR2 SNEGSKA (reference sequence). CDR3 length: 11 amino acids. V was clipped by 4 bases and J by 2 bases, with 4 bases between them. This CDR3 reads CSAIITDTQYF. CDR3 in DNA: TGCAGTGCTATTATCACAGATACGCAGTATTTT.

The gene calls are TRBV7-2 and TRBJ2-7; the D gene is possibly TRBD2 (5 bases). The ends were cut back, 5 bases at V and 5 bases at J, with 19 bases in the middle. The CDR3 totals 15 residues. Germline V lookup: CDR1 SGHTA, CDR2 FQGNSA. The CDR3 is CASSPSASGVNEQYF. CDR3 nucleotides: TGTGCCAGCAGCCCTAGTGCCAGCGGAGTCAACGAGCAGTACTTC.

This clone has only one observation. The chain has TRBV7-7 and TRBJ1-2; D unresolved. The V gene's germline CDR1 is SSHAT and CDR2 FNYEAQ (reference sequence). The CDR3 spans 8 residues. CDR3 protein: CASGGYTF. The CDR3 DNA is TGTGCTTCAGGTGGCTACACCTTC.

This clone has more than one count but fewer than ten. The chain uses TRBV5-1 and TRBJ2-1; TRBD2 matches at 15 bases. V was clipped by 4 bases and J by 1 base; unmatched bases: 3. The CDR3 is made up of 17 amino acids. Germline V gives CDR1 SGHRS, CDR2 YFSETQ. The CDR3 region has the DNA TGCGCCAGCAGCAGGACTAGCGGGAGGGCATCCTACAATGAGCAGTTCTTC. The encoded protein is CASSRTSGRASYNEQFF.

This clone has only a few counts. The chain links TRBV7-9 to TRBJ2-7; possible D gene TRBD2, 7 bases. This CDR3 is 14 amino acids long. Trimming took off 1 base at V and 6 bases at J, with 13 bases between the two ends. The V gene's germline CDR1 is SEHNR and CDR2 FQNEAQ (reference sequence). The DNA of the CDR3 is TGTGCCAGCAGCTTAGTGGCAGGGGAGGGCGAGCAGTACTTC. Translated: CASSLVAGEGEQYF.

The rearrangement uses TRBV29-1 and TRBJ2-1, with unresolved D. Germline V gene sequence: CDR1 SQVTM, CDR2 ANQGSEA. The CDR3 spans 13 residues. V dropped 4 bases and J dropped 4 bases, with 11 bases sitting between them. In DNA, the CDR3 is TGCAGCGTTGTATGGGATCGTTACAATGAGCAGTTCTTC. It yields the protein CSVVWDRYNEQFF.

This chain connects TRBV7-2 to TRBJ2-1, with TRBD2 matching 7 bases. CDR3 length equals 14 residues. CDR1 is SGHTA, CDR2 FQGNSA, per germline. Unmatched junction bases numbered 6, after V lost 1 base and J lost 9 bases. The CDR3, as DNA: TGTGCCAGCAGCTTAGGTGGGAGGGCCGGTGAGCAGTTCTTC. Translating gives CASSLGGRAGEQFF.

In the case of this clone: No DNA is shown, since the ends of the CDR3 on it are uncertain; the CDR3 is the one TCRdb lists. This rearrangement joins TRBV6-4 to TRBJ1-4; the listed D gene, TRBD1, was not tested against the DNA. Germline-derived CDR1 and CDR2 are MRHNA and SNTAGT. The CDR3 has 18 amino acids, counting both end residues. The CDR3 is CASTSATGLKATNEKLFF.

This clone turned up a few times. The CDR3 reads CASSYNPGTETQYF. For the CDR3, the DNA is TGTGCCAGCAGTTACAATCCAGGAACGGAGACCCAGTACTTC. The chain combines TRBV6-5 with TRBJ2-5; D is unclear. The CDR3 is 14 amino acids. V lost 2 bases and J 5 bases, leaving 12 bases between the germline ends. The V gene's germline CDR1 is MNHEY and CDR2 SVGAGI.

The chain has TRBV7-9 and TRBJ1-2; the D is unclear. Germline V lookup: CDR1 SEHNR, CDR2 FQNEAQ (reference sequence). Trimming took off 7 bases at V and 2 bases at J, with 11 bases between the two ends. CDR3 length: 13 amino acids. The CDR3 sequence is CASNRGRNYGYTF. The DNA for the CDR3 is TGTGCCAGCAACCGAGGGAGAAACTATGGCTACACCTTC.

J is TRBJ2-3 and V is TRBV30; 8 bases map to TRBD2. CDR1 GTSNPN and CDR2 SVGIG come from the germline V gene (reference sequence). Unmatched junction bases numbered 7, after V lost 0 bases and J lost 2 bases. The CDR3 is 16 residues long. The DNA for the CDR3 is TGTGCCTGGAGTGTAGAGGGACTAGTGAACACAGATACGCAGTATTTT. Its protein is CAWSVEGLVNTDTQYF.

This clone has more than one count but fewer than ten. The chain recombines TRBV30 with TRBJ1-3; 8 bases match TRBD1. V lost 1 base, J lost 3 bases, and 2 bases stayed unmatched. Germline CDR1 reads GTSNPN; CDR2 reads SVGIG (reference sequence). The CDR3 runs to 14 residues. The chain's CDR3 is CAWSDTGGGNTIYF. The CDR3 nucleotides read TGTGCCTGGAGTGATACAGGGGGTGGAAACACCATATATTTT.

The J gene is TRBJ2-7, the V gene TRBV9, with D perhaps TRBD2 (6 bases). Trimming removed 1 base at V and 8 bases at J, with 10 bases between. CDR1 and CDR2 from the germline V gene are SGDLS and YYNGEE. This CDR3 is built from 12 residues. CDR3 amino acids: CASSVQEGQQYF. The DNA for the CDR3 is TGTGCCAGCAGCGTACAGGAGGGACAGCAGTACTTC.

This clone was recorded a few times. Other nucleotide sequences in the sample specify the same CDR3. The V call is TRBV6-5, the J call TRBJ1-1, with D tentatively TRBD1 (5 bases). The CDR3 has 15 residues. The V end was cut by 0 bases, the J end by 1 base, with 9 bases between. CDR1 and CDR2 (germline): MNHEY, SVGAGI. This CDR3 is CASSYSAGPNTEAFF. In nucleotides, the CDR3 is TGTGCCAGCAGTTACTCGGCAGGGCCGAACACTGAAGCTTTCTTT.

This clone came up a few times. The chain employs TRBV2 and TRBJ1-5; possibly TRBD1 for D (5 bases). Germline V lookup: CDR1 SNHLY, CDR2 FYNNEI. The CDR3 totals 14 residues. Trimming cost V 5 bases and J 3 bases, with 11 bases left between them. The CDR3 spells CASSSGLLNQPQHF. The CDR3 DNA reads TGTGCCAGCAGTTCGGGACTTCTCAATCAGCCCCAGCATTTT.

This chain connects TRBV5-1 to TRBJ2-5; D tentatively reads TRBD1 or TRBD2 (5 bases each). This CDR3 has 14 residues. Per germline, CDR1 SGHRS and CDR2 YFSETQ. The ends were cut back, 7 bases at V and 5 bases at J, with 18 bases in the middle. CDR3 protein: CASAEGRRGETQYF. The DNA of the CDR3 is TGCGCCAGCGCCGAGGGGCGAAGAGGGGAGACCCAGTACTTC.

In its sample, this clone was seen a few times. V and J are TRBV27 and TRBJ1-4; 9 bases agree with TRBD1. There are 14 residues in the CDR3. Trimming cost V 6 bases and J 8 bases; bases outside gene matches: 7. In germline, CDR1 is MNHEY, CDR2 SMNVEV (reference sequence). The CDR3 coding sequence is TGTGCCAGCAGGGCCGGGGACAGGGCCGAAAAACTGTTTTTT. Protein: CASRAGDRAEKLFF.

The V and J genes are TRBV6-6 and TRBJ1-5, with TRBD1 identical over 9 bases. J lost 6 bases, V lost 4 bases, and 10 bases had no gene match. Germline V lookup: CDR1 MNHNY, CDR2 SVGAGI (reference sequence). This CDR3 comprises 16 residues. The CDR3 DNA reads TGTGCCAGCAGTTTGCGGGGACAGGGCGGGACTCAGCCCCAGCATTTT. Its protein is CASSLRGQGGTQPQHF.

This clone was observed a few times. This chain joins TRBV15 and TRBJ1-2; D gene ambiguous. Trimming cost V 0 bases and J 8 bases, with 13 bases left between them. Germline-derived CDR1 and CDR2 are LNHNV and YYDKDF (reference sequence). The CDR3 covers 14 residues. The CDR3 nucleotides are TGTGCCACCAGCAGAGATGATAACGCGCTGGGCTACACCTTC. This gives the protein CATSRDDNALGYTF.